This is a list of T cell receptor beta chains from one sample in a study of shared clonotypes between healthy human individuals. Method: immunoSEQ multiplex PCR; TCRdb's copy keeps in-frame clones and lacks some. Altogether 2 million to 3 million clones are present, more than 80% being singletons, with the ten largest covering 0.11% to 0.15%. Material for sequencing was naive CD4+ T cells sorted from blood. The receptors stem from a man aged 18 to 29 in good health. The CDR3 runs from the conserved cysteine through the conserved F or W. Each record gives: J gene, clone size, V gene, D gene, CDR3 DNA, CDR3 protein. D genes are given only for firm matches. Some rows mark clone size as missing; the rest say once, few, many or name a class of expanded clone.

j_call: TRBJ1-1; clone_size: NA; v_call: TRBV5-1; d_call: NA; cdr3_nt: TGCGCCAGCAGCTCCGGACAGATCTACACTGAAGCTTTCTTT; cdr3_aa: CASSSGQIYTEAFF
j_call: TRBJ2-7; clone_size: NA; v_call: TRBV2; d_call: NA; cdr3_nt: TGTGCCAGCAGTGTCCAGGGTTCCTACGAGCAGTACTTC; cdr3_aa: CASSVQGSYEQYF
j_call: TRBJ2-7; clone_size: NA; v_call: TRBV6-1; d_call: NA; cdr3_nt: TGTGCCAGCAGTGAAGGAGGAACAGTCCGCAGCTACGAGCAGTACTTC; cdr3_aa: CASSEGGTVRSYEQYF
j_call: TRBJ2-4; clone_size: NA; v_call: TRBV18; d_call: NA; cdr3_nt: TGTGCCAGCTCATCATCTAAGGACATTCAGTACTTC; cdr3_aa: CASSSSKDIQYF
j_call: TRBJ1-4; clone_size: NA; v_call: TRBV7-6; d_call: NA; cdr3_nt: TGTGCCAGCAGCCCGGGGCGGGGGGCCGTAGACGCAACTAATGAAAAACTGTTTTTT; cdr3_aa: CASSPGRGAVDATNEKLFF
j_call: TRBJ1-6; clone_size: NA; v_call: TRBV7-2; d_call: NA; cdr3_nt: TGTGCCAGCAGCTTCCTTAAGGACCCCCTCCACTTT; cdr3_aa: CASSFLKDPLHF
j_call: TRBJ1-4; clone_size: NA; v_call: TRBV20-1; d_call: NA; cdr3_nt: TGCAGTGCTAGCCTTAAGGAAAAACTGTTTTTT; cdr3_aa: CSASLKEKLFF
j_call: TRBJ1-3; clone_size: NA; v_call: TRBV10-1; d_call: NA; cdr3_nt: TGCGCCAGCAGTGATTTCCCGGACAGCTCTGGAAACACCATATATTTT; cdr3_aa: CASSDFPDSSGNTIYF
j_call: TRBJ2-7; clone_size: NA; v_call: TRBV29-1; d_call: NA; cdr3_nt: TGCAGCGGACTAGGGCTCGGCGACGAGCAGTACTTC; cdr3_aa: CSGLGLGDEQYF
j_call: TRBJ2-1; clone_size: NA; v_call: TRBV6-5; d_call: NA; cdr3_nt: TGTGCCAGCAGTTCACAGGGAGACAATGAGCAGTTCTTC; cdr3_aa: CASSSQGDNEQFF
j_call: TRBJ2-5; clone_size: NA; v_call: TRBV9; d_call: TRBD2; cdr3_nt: TGTGCCAGCAGCGTACGGGACGCCGGACTAGAGAACCAGTACTTC; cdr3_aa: CASSVRDAGLENQYF
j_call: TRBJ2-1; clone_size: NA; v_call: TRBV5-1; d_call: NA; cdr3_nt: TGCGCCAGCAGCTTGGCCCTCAGCAGCTCCTACAATGAGCAGTTCTTC; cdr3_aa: CASSLALSSSYNEQFF
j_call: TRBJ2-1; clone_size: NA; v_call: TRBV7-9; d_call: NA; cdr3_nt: TGTGCCAGCAGCTTTGCGGCTGAGCAGTTCTTC; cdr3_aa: CASSFAAEQFF
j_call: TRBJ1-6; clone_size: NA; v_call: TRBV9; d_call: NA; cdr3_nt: TGTGCCAGCAGCGTAGCTACTACCGGGCAGGGGAATTCACCCCTCCACTTT; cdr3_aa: CASSVATTGQGNSPLHF
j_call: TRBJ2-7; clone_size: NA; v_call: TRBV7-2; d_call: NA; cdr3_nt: TGTGCCAGCAGCTTAGTGGGGACGGCCTCGAAACAGTACTTC; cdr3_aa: CASSLVGTASKQYF
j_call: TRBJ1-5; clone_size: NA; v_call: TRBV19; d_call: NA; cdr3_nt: TGTGCCAGTAGTATTGAGGGCAATCAGCCCCAGCATTTT; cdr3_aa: CASSIEGNQPQHF
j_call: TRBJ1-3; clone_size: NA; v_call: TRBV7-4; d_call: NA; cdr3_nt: TGTGCCAGCAGCTTGGGGAGGACGAGACGGCCTGGAAACACCATATATTTT; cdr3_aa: CASSLGRTRRPGNTIYF
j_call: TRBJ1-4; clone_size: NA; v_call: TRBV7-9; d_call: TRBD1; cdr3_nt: TGTGCCAGCAGCTTAACCGGGACAGGGAATGAAAAACTGTTTTTT; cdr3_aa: CASSLTGTGNEKLFF
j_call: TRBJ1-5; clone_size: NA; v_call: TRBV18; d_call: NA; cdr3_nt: TGTGCCAGCTCACAGGAGCCTAGCAATCAGCCCCAGCATTTT; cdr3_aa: CASSQEPSNQPQHF
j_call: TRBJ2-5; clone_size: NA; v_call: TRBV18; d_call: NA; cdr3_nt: TGTGCCAGCTCGGCAGGCTTCCAAGAGACCCAGTACTTC; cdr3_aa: CASSAGFQETQYF
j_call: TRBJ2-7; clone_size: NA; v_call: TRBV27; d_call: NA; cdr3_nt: TGTGCCAGCAGTACCCGACTAGGAGCATACGAGCAGTACTTC; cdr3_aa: CASSTRLGAYEQYF
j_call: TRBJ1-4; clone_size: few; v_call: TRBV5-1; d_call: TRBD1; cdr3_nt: TGCGCCAGCGCCACGACAGGGGCAACTAATGAAAAACTGTTTTTT; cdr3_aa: CASATTGATNEKLFF